Listed below are T cell receptor beta chains from one sample, sequenced in a study of T cells in Graves' hyperthyroidism and ophthalmopathy. TCRdb ran MiXCR on the multiplex PCR reads and lists one entry per CDR3 protein. The profile shows a few hundred thousand distinct CDR3 sequences, 15% of them singletons. The sample was blood. These receptors originate from a woman in her twenties or thirties with Graves' hyperthyroidism. Each CDR3 is given with its conserved first and last residue. Each record gives: clone size, J gene, D gene, V gene, CDR3 DNA, CDR3 protein. A D gene is named only where the DNA matches it firmly. Only part of the rows carry a size: once, few, many, or a class if the clone is expanded.

size: NA; J: TRBJ2-5; D: NA; V: TRBV5-1; DNA: TGCGCCAGCAGCTTTAGTCGCAGGGTCGGAGAGACCCAGTACTTC; CDR3: CASSFSRRVGETQYF
size: few; J: TRBJ2-7; D: TRBD2; V: TRBV3-1; DNA: TGTGCCAGCAGCCAAGATCTCTGGCGGGAGTCCCTCCCCAACGAGCAGTACTTC; CDR3: CASSQDLWRESLPNEQYF
size: few; J: TRBJ2-7; D: TRBD2; V: TRBV11-1; DNA: TGTGCCAGCAGAGCCCGGGGACTAGCCACTAGCCAGCAGTACTTC; CDR3: CASRARGLATSQQYF
size: few; J: TRBJ2-7; D: NA; V: TRBV19; DNA: TGTGCCAGTAGTAATCAGGGCGCCTACGAGCAGTACTTC; CDR3: CASSNQGAYEQYF
size: NA; J: TRBJ2-7; D: TRBD2; V: TRBV12-3/TRBV12-4; DNA: TGTGCCAGCAGCCCACCCCGGGCTAGCGGAACCTACGAGCAGTACTTC; CDR3: CASSPPRASGTYEQYF
size: few; J: TRBJ2-1; D: NA; V: TRBV20-1; DNA: TGCAGTGCTAGAGATCCTAGGTCCTACAATGAGCGGTTCTTC; CDR3: CSARDPRSYNERFF
size: few; J: TRBJ1-4; D: NA; V: TRBV19; DNA: TGTGCCAGTAGTATGACAGCTTCCGCCGAAAAACTGTTTTTT; CDR3: CASSMTASAEKLFF
size: many; J: TRBJ2-3; D: TRBD2; V: TRBV30; DNA: TGTGCCTGGAGAGGGACTAGCGGGAGGAGTAAGGATACGCAGTATTTT; CDR3: CAWRGTSGRSKDTQYF
size: NA; J: TRBJ2-1; D: NA; V: TRBV29-1; DNA: TGCAGCGTCAAGCCTGCCAGCGGGCGTTCCTACAATGAGCAGTTCTTC; CDR3: CSVKPASGRSYNEQFF
size: NA; J: TRBJ2-7; D: NA; V: TRBV19; DNA: TGTGCCAGTCAAAATAGGCCGGGGGCGAAGGAGCAGTACTTC; CDR3: CASQNRPGAKEQYF
size: NA; J: TRBJ2-7; D: TRBD2; V: TRBV29-1; DNA: TGCAGCGTTAGCGGGGAAATAACCTACGAGCAGTACTTC; CDR3: CSVSGEITYEQYF
size: many; J: TRBJ2-3; D: NA; V: TRBV3-1; DNA: TGTGCCAGCAGCCAAGGAGGTAGAAACACAGATACGCAGTATTTT; CDR3: CASSQGGRNTDTQYF
size: many; J: TRBJ2-2; D: NA; V: TRBV12-3/TRBV12-4; DNA: TGTGCCAGCAGTTTTTTACACACCGGGGAGCTGTTTTTT; CDR3: CASSFLHTGELFF
size: NA; J: TRBJ2-1; D: TRBD2; V: TRBV6-2/TRBV6-3; DNA: TGTGCCAGCAGCTACCTTCTAGCGGGAGTTGGAAATGAGCAGTTCTTC; CDR3: CASSYLLAGVGNEQFF
size: few; J: TRBJ2-5; D: TRBD1; V: TRBV5-1; DNA: TGCGCCAGCAGGGAGACAGGGAAAGAGACCCAGTACTTC; CDR3: CASRETGKETQYF
size: many; J: TRBJ2-3; D: TRBD1; V: TRBV10-3; DNA: TGTGCCATCAGCGATAACCCGACAGGGACAGATACGCAGTATTTT; CDR3: CAISDNPTGTDTQYF
size: many; J: TRBJ1-1; D: TRBD1; V: TRBV27; DNA: TGTGCCAGCAGTTTGAAAACCGGGACAGGGTCTTTTCGGAACACTGAAGCTTTCTTT; CDR3: CASSLKTGTGSFRNTEAFF
size: NA; J: TRBJ2-2; D: NA; V: TRBV20-1; DNA: TGCAGTGCTATGCGACTAGGGAACACCGGGGAGCTGTTTTTT; CDR3: CSAMRLGNTGELFF
size: NA; J: TRBJ1-6; D: NA; V: TRBV28; DNA: TGTGCCAGCAGTACGAATTCACCCCTCCACTTT; CDR3: CASSTNSPLHF
size: many; J: TRBJ2-5; D: NA; V: TRBV28; DNA: TGTGCCAGCAGTTTACCTGGGAAAGAGACCCAGTACTTC; CDR3: CASSLPGKETQYF
size: many; J: TRBJ1-2; D: NA; V: TRBV28; DNA: TGTGCCAGCACCCCCAGGCAGGGTGGCTACACCTTC; CDR3: CASTPRQGGYTF
size: many; J: TRBJ1-4; D: NA; V: TRBV12-3/TRBV12-4; DNA: TGTGCCAGCACCCGTGCGGCGACTAATGAAAAACTGTTTTTT; CDR3: CASTRAATNEKLFF
size: many; J: TRBJ2-3; D: NA; V: TRBV30; DNA: TGTGCCTGGAGTCTTCGGGCAGATACGCAGTATTTT; CDR3: CAWSLRADTQYF
size: many; J: TRBJ1-2; D: NA; V: TRBV12-3/TRBV12-4; DNA: TGTGCCAGCAGAGCTGATGGACCCAGAGGCTATGGCTACACCTTC; CDR3: CASRADGPRGYGYTF
size: few; J: TRBJ2-1; D: NA; V: TRBV12-3/TRBV12-4; DNA: TGTGCCAGCACTAGGGACTTAAGCTCCTACAATGAGCAGTTCTTC; CDR3: CASTRDLSSYNEQFF
size: many; J: TRBJ1-6; D: NA; V: TRBV12-3/TRBV12-4; DNA: TGTGCCAGCAGTTTATTCCAGGGCTCACCCCTCCACTTT; CDR3: CASSLFQGSPLHF
size: many; J: TRBJ2-7; D: TRBD1; V: TRBV4-2; DNA: TGTGCCAGCAGCCAAGATAGGACAGGGCCCTACGAGCAGTACTTC; CDR3: CASSQDRTGPYEQYF
size: few; J: TRBJ2-3; D: NA; V: TRBV10-2; DNA: TGCGCCAGCAGTGATTTGGCGACTTCTAGCACAGATACGCAGTATTTT; CDR3: CASSDLATSSTDTQYF
size: few; J: TRBJ2-3; D: NA; V: TRBV12-3/TRBV12-4; DNA: TGTGCCAGCAGTTTGGACTTTGGAGATACGCAGTATTTT; CDR3: CASSLDFGDTQYF
size: NA; J: TRBJ1-3; D: TRBD1; V: TRBV5-1; DNA: TGCGCCAGCAGTCGGGACAGGGGTTCCGGAAACACCGTATATTTT; CDR3: CASSRDRGSGNTVYF
size: NA; J: TRBJ1-1; D: NA; V: TRBV2; DNA: TGTGCCAGCAGTGAATGGGCGAACACTGAAGCTTTCTTT; CDR3: CASSEWANTEAFF
size: many; J: TRBJ2-2; D: TRBD2; V: TRBV5-1; DNA: TGCGCCAGCAGCCTGTTAGCGGGAAAAAACACCGGGGAGCTGTTTTTT; CDR3: CASSLLAGKNTGELFF
size: NA; J: TRBJ2-1; D: NA; V: TRBV9; DNA: TGTGCCAGCAGCGTAGCCGGGAAGGTCTACAATGAGCAGTTCTTC; CDR3: CASSVAGKVYNEQFF
size: NA; J: TRBJ2-2; D: NA; V: TRBV5-6; DNA: TGTGCCAGCAGCTTGTCGATAGGGGAGACCGGGGAGCTGTTTTTT; CDR3: CASSLSIGETGELFF
size: many; J: TRBJ1-1; D: TRBD1; V: TRBV7-2; DNA: TGTGCCAGCAGCACACGGACAGGGGGCACTGAAGCTTTCTTT; CDR3: CASSTRTGGTEAFF
size: many; J: TRBJ2-4; D: NA; V: TRBV27; DNA: TGTGCCAGCAGTTTTGGGGGAGCCAAAAACATTCAGTACTTC; CDR3: CASSFGGAKNIQYF
size: many; J: TRBJ1-2; D: NA; V: TRBV5-1; DNA: TGCGCCAGCAGCCAGATGAACTATGGCTACACCTTC; CDR3: CASSQMNYGYTF
size: few; J: TRBJ1-3; D: TRBD1; V: TRBV4-1; DNA: TGCGCCAGCAGCCAAGATAAGGCAGGGGGAAGCTCTGGAAACACCATATATTTT; CDR3: CASSQDKAGGSSGNTIYF
size: NA; J: TRBJ2-2; D: TRBD1; V: TRBV3-1; DNA: TGTGCCAGCACAAGGAAGGGACAGGGGGACACCGGGGAGCTGTTTTTT; CDR3: CASTRKGQGDTGELFF
size: few; J: TRBJ2-4; D: TRBD1; V: TRBV20-1; DNA: TGCAGTGCTATGGGGACAGCGAGTTACAAACTAGCCAAAAACATTCAGTACTTC; CDR3: CSAMGTASYKLAKNIQYF
size: many; J: TRBJ2-7; D: TRBD1; V: TRBV29-1; DNA: TGCAGCGTTCAGCCGGGACAGAGCTACGAGCAGTACTTC; CDR3: CSVQPGQSYEQYF
size: once; J: TRBJ2-1; D: NA; V: TRBV9; DNA: TGTGCCAGCAGCGTCCAACTAGTCAGCTCCTACAATGAGCAGTTCTTC; CDR3: CASSVQLVSSYNEQFF
size: few; J: TRBJ2-1; D: NA; V: TRBV4-1; DNA: TGCGCCAGCAGCCAAGCGGACAGTAATGAGCAGTTCTTC; CDR3: CASSQADSNEQFF
size: many; J: TRBJ2-1; D: NA; V: TRBV7-2; DNA: TGTGCCAGCAGCCCCAGGAGCGGAACCTACAATGAGCAGTTCTTC; CDR3: CASSPRSGTYNEQFF
size: NA; J: TRBJ2-1; D: NA; V: TRBV14; DNA: TGTGCCAGCAGCCAAGTAGCCCAGAACAATGAGCAGTTCTTC; CDR3: CASSQVAQNNEQFF
size: NA; J: TRBJ2-3; D: TRBD2; V: TRBV7-8; DNA: TGTGCCAGCAGCCCGGGACTAGCGGGAGGCGGTTTAATGCAGTATTTT; CDR3: CASSPGLAGGGLMQYF
size: many; J: TRBJ2-2; D: TRBD2; V: TRBV28; DNA: TGTGCCAGCAGTTTCGAAGGAAAAGCGGGACTTGCCACCGGGGAGCTGTTTTTT; CDR3: CASSFEGKAGLATGELFF
size: NA; J: TRBJ2-6; D: NA; V: TRBV20-1; DNA: TGCAGTGCCCAGCGGGGGGCCAACGTCCTGACTTTC; CDR3: CSAQRGANVLTF
size: NA; J: TRBJ2-3; D: TRBD1; V: TRBV9; DNA: TGTGCCAGCAGCGTAGCATTTGGTCAGGGGGCGAGCACAGATACGCAGTATTTT; CDR3: CASSVAFGQGASTDTQYF
size: NA; J: TRBJ2-1; D: TRBD1; V: TRBV19; DNA: TGTGCCAGTAGTACTTGGGACAGATCCTACAATGAGCAGTTCTTC; CDR3: CASSTWDRSYNEQFF
size: NA; J: TRBJ2-2; D: NA; V: TRBV5-4; DNA: TGTGCCAGCAGCTTCACGGGACTCAACACCGGGGAGCTGTTTTTT; CDR3: CASSFTGLNTGELFF